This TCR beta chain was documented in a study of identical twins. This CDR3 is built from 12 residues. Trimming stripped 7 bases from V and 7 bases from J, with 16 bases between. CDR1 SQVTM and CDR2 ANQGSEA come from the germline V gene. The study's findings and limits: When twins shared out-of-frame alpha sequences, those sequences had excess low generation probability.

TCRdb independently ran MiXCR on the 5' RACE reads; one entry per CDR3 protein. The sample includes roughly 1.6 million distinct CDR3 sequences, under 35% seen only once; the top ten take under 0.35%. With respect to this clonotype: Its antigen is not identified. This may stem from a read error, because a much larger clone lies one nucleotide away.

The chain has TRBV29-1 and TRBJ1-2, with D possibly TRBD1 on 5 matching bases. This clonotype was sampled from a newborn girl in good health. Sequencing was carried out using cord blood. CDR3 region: CSAVHGGTGYTF. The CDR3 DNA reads TGCAGCGCTGTACATGGGGGTACTGGCTACACCTTC.